This T cell receptor beta chain was sequenced for a study of control samples from healthy donors and cancer patients. The data were produced by immunoSEQ multiplex PCR, yet TCRdb's version contains in-frame clones alone and is incomplete. The table includes fewer than 200,000 clones, under 96% detected once. This CDR3 is built from 13 residues. V lost 3 bases and J lost 2, with 8 bases in between. The germline V gene encodes CDR1 MNHEY and CDR2 SMNVEV (reference sequence). Sequenced sample: blood. The sequence was collected from a young woman in good health. The V and J genes are TRBV27 and TRBJ2-7; D is undetermined. CDR3 sequence reads: CASSFGLPYEQYF. CDR3 sequence (DNA): TGTGCCAGCAGTTTTGGGTTACCCTACGAGCAGTACTTC.